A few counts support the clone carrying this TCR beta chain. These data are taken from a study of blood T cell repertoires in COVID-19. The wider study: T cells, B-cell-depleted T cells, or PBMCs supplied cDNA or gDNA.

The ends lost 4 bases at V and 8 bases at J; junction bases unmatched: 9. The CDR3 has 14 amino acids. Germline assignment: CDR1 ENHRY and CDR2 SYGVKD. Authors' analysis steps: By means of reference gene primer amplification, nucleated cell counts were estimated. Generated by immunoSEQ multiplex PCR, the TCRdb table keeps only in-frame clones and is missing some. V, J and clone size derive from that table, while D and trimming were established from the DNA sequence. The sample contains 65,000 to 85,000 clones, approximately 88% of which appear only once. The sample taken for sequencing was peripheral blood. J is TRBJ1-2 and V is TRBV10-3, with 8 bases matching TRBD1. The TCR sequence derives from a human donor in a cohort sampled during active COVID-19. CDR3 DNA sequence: TGTGCCATCAGTGTTAGGACAGGGTTTGACGGCTACACCTTC. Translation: CAISVRTGFDGYTF.